The 30 T cell receptor beta chains in this list originate from one sample, sequenced in a study of cytotoxic CD8 clonotypes in ibrutinib-treated CLL. TCRdb's copy holds only in-frame clones and misses some; the assay was immunoSEQ multiplex PCR. The sample lists about 250,000 clones; around 70% were seen once. This sample comprised PBMCs, obtained after 24 months of ibrutinib treatment. The receptors were sampled from a human donor with chronic lymphocytic leukemia.

This clone appeared a single time. The V call is TRBV11-2, the J call TRBJ1-5, with D perhaps matching TRBD1 (6 bases). V gave up 3 bases and J gave up 7 bases, with 10 bases separating them. The CDR3 sequence is 13 residues long. The germline CDR1 and CDR2 sequences are SGHAT and FQNNGV. Here the CDR3 reads CASSLETGQPQHF. The CDR3 nucleotides are TGTGCCAGCAGCTTGGAAACAGGGCAGCCCCAGCATTTT.

This clone was seen more than once but under ten times. The V and J genes are TRBV28 and TRBJ2-5, with 7 bases fitting TRBD1. Germline lookup yields CDR1 MDHEN and CDR2 SYDVKM. The junction had 9 bases not matched to a gene; V was cut back by 10 bases and J by 4 bases. The CDR3 runs 13 residues. The CDR3 nucleotides read TGTGCCACCCACCGGGACAGATTAGAGACCCAGTACTTC. This codes for CATHRDRLETQYF.

CDR3 bases: TGTGCCAGCACTTTGACGCTGCGGGGTATCAATGAGCAGTTCTTC. As protein: CASTLTLRGINEQFF. V and J are TRBV28 and TRBJ2-1; perhaps TRBD2 as D (6 bases). This CDR3 contains 15 residues. Looked up from germline, CDR1 is MDHEN and CDR2 is SYDVKM. The germline V and J ends were trimmed by 7 bases and 6 bases, with 19 bases remaining between them.

This clone was counted a few times. The genes are TRBV7-6 and TRBJ1-5; maybe TRBD1 (5 bases). CDR1 is SGHVS, CDR2 FNYEAQ, per germline. Trimming stripped 5 bases from V and 3 bases from J, with 14 bases between. The CDR3 totals 15 residues. CDR3 bases: TGTGCCAGCAGCCTTACCGACAGCTACAATCAGCCCCAGCATTTT. It is translated as CASSLTDSYNQPQHF.

This clone was recorded a few times. J is TRBJ1-4 and V is TRBV29-1; possible D gene TRBD1, 6 bases. The CDR3 loop spans 13 amino acids. V was pared by 3 bases and J by 8 bases, with 13 bases between. In germline, CDR1 is SQVTM, CDR2 ANQGSEA. CDR3 nucleotides: TGCAGCGTTGAGTTAACAGGGCCGGAAAAACTGTTTTTT. Translation gives CSVELTGPEKLFF.

V usage is TRBV18 and J usage is TRBJ2-3; possibly TRBD2 for D (5 bases). Germline V CDR1 and CDR2: KGHSH, LQKENI. With 0 bases removed from V and 0 bases from J, the gap between germline ends came to 10 bases. The CDR3 is 16 residues long. The CDR3 reads CASSPPAGTSTDTQYF. Here the CDR3 DNA reads TGTGCCAGCTCACCACCGGCGGGCACTAGCACAGATACGCAGTATTTT.

The sample holds one count of this clone. This chain uses TRBV28 with TRBJ2-5; TRBD2 agrees at 7 bases. This CDR3 is 15 amino acids long. Looked up from germline, CDR1 is MDHEN and CDR2 is SYDVKM. The V segment lost 6 bases and the J segment 5 bases; nucleotides outside the gene matches: 12. The CDR3 here is CASRLRLAVSETQYF. CDR3 coding DNA: TGTGCCAGCAGGCTAAGGCTAGCGGTCTCCGAGACCCAGTACTTC.

This clone was seen more than once but under ten times. This sequence joins TRBV9 and TRBJ2-7; 9 bases are a match to TRBD2. The J segment lost 1 base and the V segment lost 3 bases, leaving 8 bases of the junction unmatched. Germline CDR1 is SGDLS and CDR2 is YYNGEE. This CDR3 region has 16 residues. Here the CDR3 DNA reads TGTGCCAGCAGCGGCCTTGCGGGAGGGACATCCTACGAGCAGTACTTC. Translating gives CASSGLAGGTSYEQYF.

On this clone itself: The sample has other DNA sequences that encode this CDR3 too. The V and J genes are TRBV28 and TRBJ2-7; D is possibly TRBD2 (6 bases). CDR1 and CDR2 (germline): MDHEN, SYDVKM. The V and J ends lost 2 bases and 7 bases respectively, with 9 bases between them. There are 12 residues in the CDR3. The CDR3 spells CASSLGGREQYF. The CDR3 DNA is TGTGCCAGCAGTTTAGGGGGGAGGGAGCAGTACTTC.

The chain uses TRBV4-2 and TRBJ1-5; perhaps TRBD1 as D (5 bases). The V gene's germline CDR1 is LGHNA and CDR2 YNFKEQ. The V end lost 6 bases, the J end lost 3 bases, and 15 bases lay between the germline ends. The CDR3 runs to 15 residues. The CDR3 sequence is CASRPDGGDNQPQHF. CDR3 nucleotides: TGTGCCAGCAGACCCGATGGGGGAGACAATCAGCCCCAGCATTTT.

The chain couples TRBV4-3 to TRBJ2-2; the match to TRBD2 covers 16 bases. The CDR3 covers 18 residues. Losses at the gene ends were 4 bases for V and 0 bases for J; bases not matched to a gene: 2. Per germline, CDR1 LGHNA and CDR2 YSLEER. CDR3: CASSPGLAGGANTGELFF. For the CDR3, the DNA is TGCGCCAGCAGCCCGGGACTAGCGGGAGGGGCGAACACCGGGGAGCTGTTTTTT.

The chain carries TRBV28 and TRBJ1-5; possible D gene TRBD1, 6 bases. The ends were cut back, 6 bases at V and 7 bases at J, with 13 bases in the middle. Germline V lookup: CDR1 MDHEN, CDR2 SYDVKM. CDR3 length equals 13 residues. This CDR3 is CASSQGWYQPQHF. The CDR3 DNA follows: TGTGCCAGCAGCCAGGGGTGGTACCAGCCCCAGCATTTT.

The V and J genes are TRBV21-1 and TRBJ1-5; TRBD1 is taken as the D call from the table, unchecked against the DNA. TRBV21-1 is shown as a pseudogene. The CDR3 is 16 amino acids. CDR3 amino acids: CASSKGHSEAHEPQHF. CDR3 DNA: TGTGCCAGCAGCAAGGGACATTCCGAGGCCCATGAGCCCCAGCATTTT.

This chain links TRBV28 with TRBJ1-4; unclear D gene. The V gene lost 2 bases and the J gene lost 4 bases, with 11 bases spanning the gap. The CDR3 totals 15 residues. Germline CDR1 and CDR2: MDHEN and SYDVKM. CDR3 in amino acids: CASSLGQSLNEKLFF. For the CDR3, the DNA is TGTGCCAGCAGTTTAGGTCAGTCCCTTAATGAAAAACTGTTTTTT.

J is TRBJ1-5 and V is TRBV18, with D possibly matching TRBD1 (5 bases). V lost 2 bases, J lost 9 bases, and 11 bases lay in between. The CDR3 sequence is 13 residues long. Per germline, CDR1 KGHSH and CDR2 LQKENI. In DNA, the CDR3 is TGTGCCAGCTCACCAGGAGGGGAGCTGCCCCAGCATTTT. Its protein product is CASSPGGELPQHF.

The chain employs TRBV13 and TRBJ2-7; TRBD2 matches 9 bases. V gave up 5 bases and J gave up 3 bases; unmatched junction bases: 5. Germline lookup yields CDR1 PRHDT and CDR2 FYEKMQ (reference sequence). The CDR3 runs 14 residues. In DNA, the CDR3 is TGTGCCAGCAGCAGACTAGCGGAAGTCTACGAGCAGTACTTC. It codes for CASSRLAEVYEQYF.

The CDR3 nucleotides read TGTGCCAGCAGTTTAAGGGGGACAGGGGCCCAGCCCCAGCATTTT. Translated: CASSLRGTGAQPQHF. The chain employs TRBV28 and TRBJ1-5; 10 nucleotides match TRBD1. This CDR3 contains 15 residues. After removal of 2 bases from V and 7 bases from J, the junction contained 5 bases not matched to a gene. CDR1 and CDR2 (germline): MDHEN, SYDVKM.

The CDR3 loop reads CASSLPTTEQLTDTQYF. In DNA form, the CDR3 reads TGTGCCAGCAGCTTACCCACGACGGAACAACTCACAGATACGCAGTATTTT. The chain has TRBV11-2 and TRBJ2-3, with D hard to call. V was cut by 2 bases and J by 2 bases, with 17 bases left in between. Germline V gives CDR1 SGHAT, CDR2 FQNNGV. The CDR3 is made up of 17 amino acids.

The gene calls are TRBV7-9 and TRBJ1-1; 7 bases agree with TRBD1. CDR3 length equals 14 residues. Germline V CDR1 and CDR2: SEHNR, FQNEAQ (reference sequence). The trim removed 2 bases at V and 10 bases at J, leaving 10 bases unmatched. The DNA for the CDR3 is TGTGCCAGCAGCTTACTTCCCGACAGGGACGGAGCTTTCTTT. Translated: CASSLLPDRDGAFF.

This clone was recorded a few times. This chain links TRBV9 with TRBJ2-7; 7 positions match TRBD2. CDR1 and CDR2 from the germline V gene are SGDLS and YYNGEE. Unmatched junction bases numbered 7, after V lost 0 bases and J lost 4 bases. CDR3 length: 15 amino acids. CDR3 bases: TGTGCCAGCAGCGTAGGGGCTAGCGGCGATTACGAGCAGTACTTC. Translation: CASSVGASGDYEQYF.

The count of this clone is one. The V and J genes are TRBV27 and TRBJ2-2, with TRBD1 identical over 7 bases. With V trimmed by 3 bases and J by 0 bases, 4 bases remained unmatched. Per the germline V gene, CDR1 is MNHEY and CDR2 is SMNVEV (reference sequence). The CDR3 is made up of 16 amino acids. As DNA, the CDR3 is TGTGCCAGCAGTTTCCCCGGGACAGCGAACACCGGGGAGCTGTTTTTT. Protein product: CASSFPGTANTGELFF.

The rearrangement links TRBV2 to TRBJ1-4; 8 bases line up with TRBD1. With 10 bases clipped from V and 6 bases from J, the junction kept 13 bases outside the gene matches. This CDR3 has 15 residues. Germline V gene data show CDR1 as SNHLY and CDR2 as FYNNEI. The chain's CDR3 is CAKSYRTGPHEKLFF. CDR3 DNA sequence: TGTGCCAAATCGTACCGGACAGGGCCACATGAAAAACTGTTTTTT.

The chain is built from TRBV28 and TRBJ2-7, with D possibly being TRBD1 (5 bases). The length of the CDR3 is 13 residues. V lost 3 bases, J lost 1 base, and 7 bases lay in between. Germline assignment: CDR1 MDHEN and CDR2 SYDVKM. CDR3 region: CASSFRASYEQYF. DNA for the CDR3: TGTGCCAGCAGTTTCAGGGCTTCCTACGAGCAGTACTTC.

The chain combines TRBV30 with TRBJ1-2; D is undetermined. From germline, CDR1 is GTSNPN and CDR2 SVGIG (reference sequence). There are 14 residues in the CDR3. Trimming left V 2 bases short and J 2 bases short, with 12 bases between. The CDR3 DNA is TGTGCCTGGAGTTCCGGGGTCGGAAACTATGGCTACACCTTC. Protein product: CAWSSGVGNYGYTF.

The chain uses TRBV7-3 and TRBJ2-7; maybe TRBD1 (5 bases). CDR3 size: 13 residues. Trimming shortened V by 2 bases and J by 3 bases, and 8 bases separated the two germline ends. In germline, CDR1 is SGHTA, CDR2 FQGTGA. The CDR3 protein is CASSLGHLYEQYF. DNA of the CDR3: TGTGCCAGCAGCTTAGGACATCTCTACGAGCAGTACTTC.

The rearrangement uses TRBV6-5 and TRBJ2-2; no firm D call. Trimming removed 2 bases from V and 6 bases from J, with 7 bases in between. The germline CDR1 and CDR2 sequences are MNHEY and SVGAGI. CDR3 length equals 13 residues. CDR3 bases: TGTGCCAGCAGTTACAGTGTCGCCGGGGAGCTGTTTTTT. It codes for CASSYSVAGELFF.

This chain uses TRBV6-6 with TRBJ2-7; 10 bases map to TRBD1. Germline V gene sequence: CDR1 MNHNY, CDR2 SVGAGI (reference sequence). The CDR3 extends over 16 amino acids. V shed 0 bases, J shed 3 bases, and the junction held 5 bases outside the gene matches. The CDR3 spells CASSYSGTGDGYEQYF. The CDR3 DNA follows: TGTGCCAGCAGTTACTCGGGGACAGGGGACGGCTACGAGCAGTACTTC.

This clone was counted a single time. The chain carries TRBV9 and TRBJ2-2; maybe TRBD2 (6 bases). V was cut by 2 bases and J by 6 bases, with 8 bases left in between. Germline lookup yields CDR1 SGDLS and CDR2 YYNGEE. There are 13 residues in the CDR3. CDR3 amino acids: CASSVGGPGELFF. In DNA form, the CDR3 reads TGTGCCAGCAGCGTCGGGGGACCCGGGGAGCTGTTTTTT. Combining the CDR3 with reference TRBV9 and TRBJ2-2 gives the whole variable domain DSGVTQTPKHLITATGQRVTLRCSPRSGDLSVYWYQQSLDQGLQFLIQYYNGEERAKGNILERFSAQQFPDLHSELNLSSLELGDSALYFCASSVGGPGELFFGEGSRLTVL.

This clone was detected a few times. The chain carries TRBV6-5 and TRBJ1-1; D may be TRBD1 (5 bases). The CDR3 sequence is 15 residues long. Germline values: CDR1 MNHEY, CDR2 SVGAGI. Trimming took off 6 bases at V and 0 bases at J, with 14 bases between the two ends. The CDR3 reads CASSLQGWMNTEAFF. The CDR3 coding sequence is TGTGCCAGCAGCCTTCAGGGTTGGATGAACACTGAAGCTTTCTTT.

The V call is TRBV2, the J call TRBJ2-1; 10 bases are shared with TRBD2. CDR3 length equals 19 residues. Trimming cost V 7 bases and J 2 bases; bases outside gene matches: 17. From germline, CDR1 is SNHLY and CDR2 FYNNEI. The CDR3 sequence: CASNAPSGRAGLAYNEQFF. The CDR3 DNA is TGTGCCAGCAACGCACCAAGCGGGAGGGCCGGGTTGGCCTACAATGAGCAGTTCTTC.